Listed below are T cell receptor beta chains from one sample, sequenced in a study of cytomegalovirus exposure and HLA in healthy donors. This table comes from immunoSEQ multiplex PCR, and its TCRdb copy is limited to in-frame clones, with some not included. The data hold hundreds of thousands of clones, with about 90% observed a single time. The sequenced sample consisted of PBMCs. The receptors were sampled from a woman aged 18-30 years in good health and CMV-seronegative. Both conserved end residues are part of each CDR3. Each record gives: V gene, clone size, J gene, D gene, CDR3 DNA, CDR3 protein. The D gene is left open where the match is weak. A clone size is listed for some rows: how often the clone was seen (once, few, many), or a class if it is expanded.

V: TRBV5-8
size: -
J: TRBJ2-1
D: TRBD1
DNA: TGTGCCAGCAGCTTGGGACAGGGATATGAGCAGTTCTTC
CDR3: CASSLGQGYEQFF

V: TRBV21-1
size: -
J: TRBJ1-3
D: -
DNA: TGTGCCAGCAGCATTCGGGGTTATGGAGGTGGTGGGTACACCATATATTTT
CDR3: CASSIRGYGGGGYTIYF

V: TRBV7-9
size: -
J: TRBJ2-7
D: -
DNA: TGTGCCAGCAGCTTAGCGCTCAAGGACACGTCCTACGAGCAGTACTTC
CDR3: CASSLALKDTSYEQYF

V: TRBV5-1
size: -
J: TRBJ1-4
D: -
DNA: TGCGCCAGCAGCTTGAGTCTAGGACATAATATAGAACTGTTTTTT
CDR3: CASSLSLGHNIELFF

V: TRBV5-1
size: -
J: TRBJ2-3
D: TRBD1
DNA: TGCGCCAGCAGCTTGGGCAGACAGGGGGATACGCAGTATTTT
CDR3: CASSLGRQGDTQYF

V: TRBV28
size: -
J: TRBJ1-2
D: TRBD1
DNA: TGTGCCAGCAGAGTTCCAGGGGACAGGGGAAACTATGGCTACACCTTC
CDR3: CASRVPGDRGNYGYTF

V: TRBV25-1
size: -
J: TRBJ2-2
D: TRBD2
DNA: TGTGCCAGCAGGGGGAGGGCAGACAACACCGGGGAGCTGTTTTTT
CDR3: CASRGRADNTGELFF

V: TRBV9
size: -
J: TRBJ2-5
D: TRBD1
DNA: TGTGCCAGCAGCGTAGGACACTTGGGAACCGGGACAGGGCTACAAGAGACCCAGTACTTC
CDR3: CASSVGHLGTGTGLQETQYF

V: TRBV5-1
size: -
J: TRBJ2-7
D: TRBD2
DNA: TGCGCCAGCAGCGTTCTAGCGGGGGCCTCCTACGAGCAGTACTTC
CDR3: CASSVLAGASYEQYF

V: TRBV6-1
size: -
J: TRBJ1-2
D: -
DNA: TGTGCCACAGTTTCGGCCGGGATATATGGCTACACCTTC
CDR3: CATVSAGIYGYTF

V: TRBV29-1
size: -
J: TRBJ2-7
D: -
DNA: TGCAGCGTTGTTTATGCGGGAGAGCAGTACTTC
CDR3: CSVVYAGEQYF

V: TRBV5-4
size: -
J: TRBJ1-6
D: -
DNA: TGTGCCAGCAGCGATGAGAACTCCTATAATTCACCCCTCCACTTT
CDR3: CASSDENSYNSPLHF

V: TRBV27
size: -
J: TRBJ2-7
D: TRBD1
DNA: TGTGCCAGCAGGCCAGGGGGCGTTGGGTCCTACGAGCAGTACTTC
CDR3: CASRPGGVGSYEQYF

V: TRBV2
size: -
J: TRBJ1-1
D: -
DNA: TGTGCCAGCAGGGTTAGAGGGGGGGACACTGAAGCTTTCTTT
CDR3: CASRVRGGDTEAFF

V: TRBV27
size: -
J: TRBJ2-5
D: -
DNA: TGTGCCAGCAGTCCCGGGACGGCGGGGGAGACCCAGTACTTC
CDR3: CASSPGTAGETQYF

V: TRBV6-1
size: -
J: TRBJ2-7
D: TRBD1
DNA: TGTGCCAGCAGTTCCGGGACAGGGGTCTACGAGCAGTACTTC
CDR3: CASSSGTGVYEQYF

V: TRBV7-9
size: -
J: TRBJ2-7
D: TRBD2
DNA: TGTGCCAGCAGCTTAGCTAGCGGGGGGCCCCGCTCCTACGAGCAGTACTTC
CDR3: CASSLASGGPRSYEQYF

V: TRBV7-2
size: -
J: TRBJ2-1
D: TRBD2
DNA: TGTGCCAGCAACACAAGAGCGGGGTCCAGCTCCTACAATGAGCAGTTCTTC
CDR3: CASNTRAGSSSYNEQFF

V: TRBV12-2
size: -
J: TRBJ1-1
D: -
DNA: TGTGCAAGTCGCTTAGCGTGGGGGAGGGACACTGAAGCTTTCTTT
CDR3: CASRLAWGRDTEAFF

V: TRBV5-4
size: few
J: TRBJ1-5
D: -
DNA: TGTGCCAGCAGCCAAGGGACTACCAATCAGCCCCAGCATTTT
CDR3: CASSQGTTNQPQHF

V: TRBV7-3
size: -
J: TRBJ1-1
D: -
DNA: TGTGCCAGCAGCTGGGGACACTCGAACACTGAAGCTTTCTTT
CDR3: CASSWGHSNTEAFF

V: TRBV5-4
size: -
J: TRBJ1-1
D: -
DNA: TGTGCCAGCAGCTTCGTTCGTCCAGAACTGAACACTGAAGCTTTCTTT
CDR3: CASSFVRPELNTEAFF

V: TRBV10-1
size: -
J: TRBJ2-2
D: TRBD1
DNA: TGCGCCAGCAGTGGGACAGGATCCACCGGGGAGCTGTTTTTT
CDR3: CASSGTGSTGELFF

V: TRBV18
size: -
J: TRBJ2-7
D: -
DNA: TGTGCCAGCTCACAGGCACCAGGGGTCTACGAGCAGTACTTC
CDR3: CASSQAPGVYEQYF

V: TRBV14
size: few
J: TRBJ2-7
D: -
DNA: TGTGCCAGCAGCCTGGGGGGAACCTACGAGCAGTACTTC
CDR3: CASSLGGTYEQYF

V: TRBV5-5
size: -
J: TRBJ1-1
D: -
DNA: TGTGCCAGCAGCCCCCGCACGACTGCGAACACTGAAGCTTTCTTT
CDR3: CASSPRTTANTEAFF

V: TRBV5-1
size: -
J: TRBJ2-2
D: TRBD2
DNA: TGCGCCAGCAGCAGATTAGCGGGTGTAAACACCGGGGAGCTGTTTTTT
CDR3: CASSRLAGVNTGELFF

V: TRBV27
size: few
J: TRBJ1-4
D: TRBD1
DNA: TGTGCCAGCAGCCCCGGGACAGACTTTTATGAAAAACTGTTTTTT
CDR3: CASSPGTDFYEKLFF

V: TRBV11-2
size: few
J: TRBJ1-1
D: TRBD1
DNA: TGTGCCAGCAGCCAAGACAGGGCTTTTGAAGCTTTCTTT
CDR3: CASSQDRAFEAFF